This T cell receptor (beta chain) was captured in a study of T cell changes during pregnancy in multiple sclerosis. Germline V lookup: CDR1 SGHRS, CDR2 YFSETQ. The CDR3 sequence is 14 residues long. V gave up 5 bases and J gave up 5 bases; unmatched junction bases: 5. The protocol was immunoSEQ multiplex PCR, while the TCRdb copy is restricted to in-frame clones and leaves out a portion. The sample includes almost 55,000 clones, over 85% seen only once; the top ten take 3%. This specimen consisted of CD8+ T cells from peripheral blood mononuclear cells, obtained before pregnancy. The J gene is TRBJ1-5, the V gene TRBV5-1; 9 bases agree with TRBD1. This TCR was recovered from a female donor with multiple sclerosis, enrolled in a pregnancy study. The CDR3 loop reads CASRLDRGDQPQHF. In DNA form, the CDR3 reads TGCGCCAGCAGGCTGGACAGGGGCGATCAGCCCCAGCATTTT.